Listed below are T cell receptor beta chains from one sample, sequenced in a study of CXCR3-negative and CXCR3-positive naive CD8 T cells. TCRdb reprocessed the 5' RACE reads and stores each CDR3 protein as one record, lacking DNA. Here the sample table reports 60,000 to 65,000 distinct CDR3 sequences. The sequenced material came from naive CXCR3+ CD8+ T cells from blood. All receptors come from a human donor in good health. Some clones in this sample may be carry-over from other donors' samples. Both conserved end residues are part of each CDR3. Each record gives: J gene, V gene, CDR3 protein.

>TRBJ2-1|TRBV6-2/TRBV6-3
CASSALAGAPGEQFF
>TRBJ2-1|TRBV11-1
CASRSGGSWFHEQFF
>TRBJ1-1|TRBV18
CASSAWTGRTEAFF
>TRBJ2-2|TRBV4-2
CASSLPGVETGELFF
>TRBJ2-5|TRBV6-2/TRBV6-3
CASSPTSGGYVGQETQYF
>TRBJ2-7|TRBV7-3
CASSFPDWSYEQYF
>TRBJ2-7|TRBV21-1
CASSLGGGDLYEQYF
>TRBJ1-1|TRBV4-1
CASSQGGGGWTEAFF
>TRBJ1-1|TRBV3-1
CASRLAGGIGTEAFF
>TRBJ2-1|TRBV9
CASSGGQQVNSYNEQFF
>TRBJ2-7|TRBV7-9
CASSHLAGATYEQYF
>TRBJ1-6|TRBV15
CATSRDPPGASSYNSPLHF
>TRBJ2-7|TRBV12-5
CASGLARGQGAKHEQYF
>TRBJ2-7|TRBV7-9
CASSPPGGMTYEQYF
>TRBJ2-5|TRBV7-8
CASTGGSLLTQYF
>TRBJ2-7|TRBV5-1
CATRDRDGYEQYF
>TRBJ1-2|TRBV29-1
CSVEETTGFYGYTF
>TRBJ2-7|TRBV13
CASTLGAGTQGEQYF
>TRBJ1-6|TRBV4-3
CASSQRPVVNSPLHF
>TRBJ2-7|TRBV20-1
CSGMGQGFREQYF
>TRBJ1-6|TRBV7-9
CASSSLTGTNSPLHF
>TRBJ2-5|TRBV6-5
CASSPGLARETQYF
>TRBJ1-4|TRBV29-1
CSVEEGTGLGEKLFF
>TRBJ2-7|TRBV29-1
CSVDRGQNSYEQYF
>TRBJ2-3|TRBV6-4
CASGGSSTDTQYF
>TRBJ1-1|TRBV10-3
CAIRVGIRMNTEAFF
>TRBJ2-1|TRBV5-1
CASSFHSGGAYNEQFF
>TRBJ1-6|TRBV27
CASSSGLALHF
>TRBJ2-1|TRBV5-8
CASSPGTSGINEQFF
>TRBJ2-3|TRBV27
CASSPGPGYTDTQYF
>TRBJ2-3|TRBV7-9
CASSPREMSTDTQYF
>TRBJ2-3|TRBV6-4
CASSDSIVSTDTQYF
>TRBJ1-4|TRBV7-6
CASSSPGRGEKLFF
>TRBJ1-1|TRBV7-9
CASSPPSGPEAFF
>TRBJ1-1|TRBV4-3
CASSQGRGLHTEAFF
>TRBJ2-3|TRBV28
CASSHRGFTDTQYF
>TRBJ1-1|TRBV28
CASSVKQMGTEAFF
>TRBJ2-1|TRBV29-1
CSVCPRDYNEQFF
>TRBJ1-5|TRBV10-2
CASTQNSNQPQHF
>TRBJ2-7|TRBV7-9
CASSLSAGLAAYEQYF
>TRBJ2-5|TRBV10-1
CASTIPGGEETQYF
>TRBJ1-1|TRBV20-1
CSARGSSETEAFF